This T cell receptor beta chain comes out of a study of cytomegalovirus exposure and HLA in healthy donors. Background on the study: One earlier analysis, a look at roughly 180 million T cells, found some 100 million unique TCR beta sequences. Study conclusions and caveats: Altogether, some 170 TCR beta chains were recorded as cytomegalovirus-associated.

Turning to this clone: Its target is unknown.

The PCR was carried out with 60 Vbeta primers and 13 Jbeta primers. The protocol was immunoSEQ multiplex PCR, while the TCRdb copy is restricted to in-frame clones and leaves out a portion. Counted here are 180,000 or so clones, 75% to 90% occurring once; the ten biggest clones make up 1.3% to 1.5%. Germline V gene sequence: CDR1 SGHRS, CDR2 YFSETQ. The CDR3 consists of 15 residues. Between the trimmed V and J ends, which lost 0 bases and 3 bases, there was a span of 10 bases. The specimen was PBMCs. This clonotype was sampled from a girl aged 10-17 years in good health and CMV-seropositive. The chain links TRBV5-1 to TRBJ2-1; D gene uncertain. The CDR3 reads CASSLERSLYNEQFF. CDR3 nucleotide sequence: TGCGCCAGCAGCTTGGAAAGGAGCCTCTACAATGAGCAGTTCTTC.